This T cell receptor beta chain was documented in a study of blood T cells in healthy people across ages. Primers used in a second PCR of about 7 to 12 cycles were a sample-barcoded 5' primer and a J-beta primer mix. One entry per CDR3 protein results from TCRdb running MiXCR on the 5' RACE reads. The data hold roughly 2 million distinct CDR3 sequences, with around half observed a single time. V lost 6 bases and J lost 6; bases outside the gene matches: 7. The CDR3 has 15 amino acids. The clonotype comes from a woman in her thirties or forties in good health. This rearrangement joins TRBV12-3 or TRBV12-4 to TRBJ2-2; 10 nucleotides agree with TRBD1. Sequenced input: blood. CDR3 DNA sequence: TGTGCCAGCAGCCCCGCCGGGACAGGGGCCGGGGAGCTGTTTTTT. This codes for CASSPAGTGAGELFF.